The 21 T cell receptor beta chains below all came from one sample that was sequenced in a study of blood T cell repertoires in COVID-19. Only in-frame clones appear in the TCRdb table, and some are missing; sequencing was by immunoSEQ multiplex PCR. This table has around 220,000 clones, roughly 80% appearing once. Sequencing was carried out using peripheral blood. These receptors were obtained from a woman over 75 with acute or convalescent COVID-19.

The chain is built from TRBV6-2 or TRBV6-3 and TRBJ2-2, with D uncertain. Trimming shortened V by 6 bases and J by 1 base, and 9 bases separated the two germline ends. The germline CDR1 and CDR2 sequences are MNHEY and SVGEGT. CDR3 length: 14 amino acids. The CDR3 bases are TGTGCCAGCAGCCAGAGACAGAACACCGGGGAGCTGTTTTTT. Translating it yields CASSQRQNTGELFF.

This clone was observed a handful of times. V is TRBV19 and J is TRBJ2-5; D unclear. Germline V gene sequence: CDR1 LNHDA, CDR2 SQIVND (reference sequence). V lost 3 bases and J 1 base, leaving 9 bases between the germline ends. The CDR3 is 14 residues long. The CDR3 DNA follows: TGTGCCAGTAGTATCGGTACCCTCCAAGAGACCCAGTACTTC. Protein sequence: CASSIGTLQETQYF.

This clone has just one count. This chain links TRBV11-2 with TRBJ2-1, with no clear D. The V and J ends lost 5 bases and 0 bases respectively, with 11 bases between them. The germline V gene has CDR1 SGHAT and CDR2 FQNNGV. The CDR3 has 15 residues. The CDR3 sequence is CASSLLVASYNEQFF. Written as DNA, the CDR3 is TGTGCCAGCAGCCTACTGGTCGCCTCCTACAATGAGCAGTTCTTC.

This clone was observed once. The chain links TRBV3-1 (or the pseudogene TRBV3-2) to TRBJ2-7; D not certain. The ends were cut back, 0 bases at V and 0 bases at J, with 12 bases in the middle. Germline CDR1 is LGHDT and CDR2 is YNNKEL (reference sequence). The CDR3 has 16 residues. For the CDR3, the DNA is TGTGCCAGCAGCCAAGAGCGGTTTCTGAGCTCCTACGAGCAGTACTTC. This sequence encodes CASSQERFLSSYEQYF.

This clone occurred once. CDR3 nucleotides: TGTGCCAGCAGCTTAGATCCAGCGGGAGGGGAGCAGTTCTTC. It encodes CASSLDPAGGEQFF. V usage is TRBV11-2 and J usage is TRBJ2-1; 10 nucleotides align to TRBD2. In germline, CDR1 is SGHAT, CDR2 FQNNGV. The CDR3 sequence is 14 residues long. With 0 bases clipped from V and 10 bases from J, the junction kept 3 bases outside the gene matches.

The chain is built from TRBV30 and TRBJ1-4; 8 nucleotides line up with TRBD1. The CDR3 covers 12 residues. Germline V CDR1 and CDR2: GTSNPN, SVGIG (reference sequence). The V and J ends lost 2 bases and 7 bases, in that order; junction bases with no gene match: 0. The CDR3, as DNA: TGTGCCTGGAGTCAGGGGGCTGAAAAACTGTTTTTT. Protein: CAWSQGAEKLFF. The whole variable domain, remainder taken from reference TRBV30 and TRBJ1-4, is SQTIHQWPATLVQPVGSPLSLECTVEGTSNPNLYWYRQAAGRGLQLLFYSVGIGQISSEVPQNLSASRPQDRQFILSSKKLLLSDSGFYLCAWSQGAEKLFFGSGTQLSVL.

The chain uses TRBV5-1 and TRBJ1-6; TRBD1 agrees at 7 bases. CDR1 is SGHRS and CDR2 is YFSETQ in the germline V gene. The length of the CDR3 is 16 residues. With 4 bases clipped from V and 6 bases from J, the junction kept 10 bases outside the gene matches. The CDR3 here is CASSIQAGTANSPLHF. The CDR3 bases are TGCGCCAGCAGCATCCAAGCCGGGACAGCTAATTCACCCCTCCACTTT.

This clone was counted once. V gene TRBV2 combines with J gene TRBJ2-3; possible D gene TRBD2, 6 bases. The CDR3 is made up of 15 amino acids. With 8 bases removed from V and 1 base from J, the gap between germline ends came to 16 bases. Germline V gene data show CDR1 as SNHLY and CDR2 as FYNNEI. CDR3 protein: CASSPNGGGTDTQYF. The CDR3 nucleotides are TGTGCCAGCTCTCCGAACGGGGGAGGCACAGATACGCAGTATTTT.

The V and J genes are TRBV7-9 and TRBJ1-4; TRBD1 is a possible D gene (5 bases). CDR3 length: 15 amino acids. Germline V gene lookup returns CDR1 SEHNR and CDR2 FQNEAQ (reference sequence). Trimming removed 1 base at V and 2 bases at J, with 8 bases between. CDR3 DNA: TGTGCCAGCAGCTTAGTCCCAGGGACTAATGAAAAACTGTTTTTT. Encoded protein: CASSLVPGTNEKLFF.

The DNA of the CDR3 is TGTGCCAGCAGTTTATCCCTAGGGGGCCACATGGAAAAACTGTTTTTT. Protein product: CASSLSLGGHMEKLFF. V is TRBV28 and J is TRBJ1-4; TRBD1 agrees at 7 bases. The CDR3 covers 16 residues. Germline-derived CDR1 and CDR2 are MDHEN and SYDVKM. V lost 1 base to trimming and J lost 8 bases; unmatched junction nucleotides: 10.

The V and J genes are TRBV27 and TRBJ1-2; the match to TRBD1 covers 10 bases. The V gene's germline CDR1 is MNHEY and CDR2 SMNVEV (reference sequence). The length of the CDR3 is 16 residues. V gave up 5 bases and J gave up 5 bases; unmatched junction bases: 11. This CDR3 reads CASSRTDRGGFYGYTF. The CDR3 bases are TGTGCCAGCAGTCGCACGGACAGGGGGGGATTTTATGGCTACACCTTC.

The gene calls are TRBV19 and TRBJ2-1, with D unclear. V shed 1 base and J shed 4 bases, with 17 bases lying between them. The CDR3 totals 17 residues. Per the germline V gene, CDR1 is LNHDA and CDR2 is SQIVND (reference sequence). The CDR3 protein is CASSIGPPGSGYNEQFF. CDR3 bases: TGTGCCAGTAGTATAGGCCCACCTGGCTCAGGTTACAATGAGCAGTTCTTC.

The sample holds a few counts of this clone. CDR3 in DNA: TGTGCCAGTAGTACCGGACAGGGGTTACCCGGGGAGCTGTTTTTT. Its translation is CASSTGQGLPGELFF. V gene TRBV19 combines with J gene TRBJ2-2, with 9 bases matching TRBD1. The CDR3 is 15 amino acids. Trimming at V came to 4 bases and at J to 6 bases, leaving 6 bases not matched to a gene. Per the germline V gene, CDR1 is LNHDA and CDR2 is SQIVND (reference sequence).

The CDR3 DNA is TGTGCCAGCAGCCAAGATGCGGGGGACGGCGGGTACACCTTC. Its protein is CASSQDAGDGGYTF. This chain joins TRBV3-1 (or the pseudogene TRBV3-2) and TRBJ1-2, with TRBD1 as a possible D gene (5 bases). V gave up 0 bases and J gave up 11 bases, with 16 bases separating them. CDR3 size: 14 residues. CDR1 is LGHDT, CDR2 YNNKEL, per germline (reference sequence).

This chain links TRBV18 with TRBJ2-2; the D gene is possibly TRBD2 (5 bases). With 2 bases removed from V and 0 bases from J, the gap between germline ends came to 10 bases. This CDR3 comprises 16 residues. Germline V lookup: CDR1 KGHSH, CDR2 LQKENI. The chain's CDR3 is CASSPFGGSNTGELFF. The CDR3, as DNA: TGTGCCAGCTCACCATTCGGCGGGTCGAACACCGGGGAGCTGTTTTTT.

In this sample, this clone turned up once. The rearrangement links TRBV20-1 to TRBJ1-2; D is possibly TRBD1 (6 bases). Germline CDR1 is DFQATT and CDR2 is SNEGSKA (reference sequence). The CDR3 is made up of 15 amino acids. V lost 3 bases to trimming and J lost 5 bases, with 19 bases between them. CDR3 sequence: CSASLSGEGDYGYTF. DNA for the CDR3: TGCAGTGCTAGTCTTAGCGGGGAGGGGGATTATGGCTACACCTTC.

Only one count was recorded for this clone. The gene calls are TRBV6-5 and TRBJ1-2; 8 bases line up with TRBD1. V lost 10 bases, J lost 8 bases, and 9 bases stayed unmatched. In germline, CDR1 is MNHEY, CDR2 SVGAGI. CDR3 size: 12 residues. Here the CDR3 DNA reads TGTGCCATCATGGACAGGGCTCAAGGCTACACCTTC. Its translation is CAIMDRAQGYTF.

This chain links TRBV18 with TRBJ2-5, with TRBD1 matching 8 bases. V was pared by 4 bases and J by 5 bases, with 12 bases of the junction left unmatched. The CDR3 runs to 16 residues. CDR1 and CDR2 from the germline V gene are KGHSH and LQKENI. Here the CDR3 reads CASSHSLGQGLETQYF. The CDR3 DNA reads as TGTGCCAGCTCACACAGTCTTGGACAGGGTTTGGAGACCCAGTACTTC. The whole variable domain, remainder taken from reference TRBV18 and TRBJ2-5, is NAGVMQNPRHLVRRRGQEARLRCSPMKGHSHVYWYRQLPEEGLKFMVYLQKENIIDESGMPKERFSAEFPKEGPSILRIQQVVRGDSAAYFCASSHSLGQGLETQYFGPGTRLLVL.

This chain links TRBV24-1 with TRBJ1-1, with D perhaps TRBD1 (5 bases). With 6 bases removed from V and 6 bases from J, the gap between germline ends came to 13 bases. Germline V lookup: CDR1 KGHDR, CDR2 SFDVKD. The CDR3 runs 13 residues. CDR3 coding DNA: TGTGCCACCAGTCGTGGGGGGGACCCTGAAGCTTTCTTT. Its protein product is CATSRGGDPEAFF.

The V call is TRBV29-1, the J call TRBJ1-2; TRBD1 agrees at 8 bases. V lost 6 bases and J lost 8; bases outside the gene matches: 14. The germline V gene has CDR1 SQVTM and CDR2 ANQGSEA. The CDR3 has 14 residues. CDR3 nucleotide sequence: TGCAGCGTACGGACAGGGACAGCCGGTGGAGGCTACACCTTC. It translates to CSVRTGTAGGGYTF.

This clone was detected once. The rearrangement uses TRBV6-5 and TRBJ1-1; D unresolved. The CDR3 sequence is 13 residues long. Trimming cost V 8 bases and J 6 bases, with 16 bases left between them. Germline V CDR1 and CDR2: MNHEY, SVGAGI. CDR3 nucleotides: TGTGCCAGCCTCTTCGAGGGCCAGTCTGAAGCTTTCTTT. Translation: CASLFEGQSEAFF.